This T cell receptor beta chain comes out of a study of blood T cells in healthy people across ages. This clonotype came up a few times. V shed 1 base and J shed 0 bases, with 21 bases lying between them. The CDR3 totals 19 residues. CDR1 is MNHEY, CDR2 SVGEGT, per germline. The use of a sample-barcoded 5' primer and a J-beta primer mix characterized a second PCR of roughly 6 to 11 cycles. Every molecule of cDNA carried a tag from a template-switch adaptor with 12 random nucleotides. TCRdb reprocessed the 5' RACE reads with MiXCR, giving one entry per CDR3 protein. The sample carries roughly 1,000,000 distinct CDR3 sequences, less than 25% recorded once. These data are also associated with another study on T cells of mothers and their children. That publication notes: Mothers gave over 10 million TCR beta CDR3 reads each, and children several million each.

What was sequenced was blood. The TCR sequence derives from a girl aged 2-10 years in good health. J is TRBJ1-1 and V is TRBV6-2 or TRBV6-3, with no clear D. This CDR3 is CASSYFRIIATSLNTEAFF. For the CDR3, the DNA is TGTGCCAGCAGTTACTTTAGGATTATAGCCACCTCTTTGAACACTGAAGCTTTCTTT.